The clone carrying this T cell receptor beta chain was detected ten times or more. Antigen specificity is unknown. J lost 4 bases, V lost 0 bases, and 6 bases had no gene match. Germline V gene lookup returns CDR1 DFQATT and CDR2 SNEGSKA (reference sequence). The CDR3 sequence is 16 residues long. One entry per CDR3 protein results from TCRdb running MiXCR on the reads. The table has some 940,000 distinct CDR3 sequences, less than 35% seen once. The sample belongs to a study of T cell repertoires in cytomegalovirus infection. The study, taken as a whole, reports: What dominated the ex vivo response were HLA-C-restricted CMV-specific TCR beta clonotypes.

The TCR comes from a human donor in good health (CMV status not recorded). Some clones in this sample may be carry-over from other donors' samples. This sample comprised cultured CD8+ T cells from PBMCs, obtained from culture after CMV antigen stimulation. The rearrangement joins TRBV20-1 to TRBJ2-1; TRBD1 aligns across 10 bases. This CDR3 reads CSAREPGQGSYNEQFF. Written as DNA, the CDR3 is TGCAGTGCTAGAGAACCGGGACAGGGGTCTTACAATGAGCAGTTCTTC.